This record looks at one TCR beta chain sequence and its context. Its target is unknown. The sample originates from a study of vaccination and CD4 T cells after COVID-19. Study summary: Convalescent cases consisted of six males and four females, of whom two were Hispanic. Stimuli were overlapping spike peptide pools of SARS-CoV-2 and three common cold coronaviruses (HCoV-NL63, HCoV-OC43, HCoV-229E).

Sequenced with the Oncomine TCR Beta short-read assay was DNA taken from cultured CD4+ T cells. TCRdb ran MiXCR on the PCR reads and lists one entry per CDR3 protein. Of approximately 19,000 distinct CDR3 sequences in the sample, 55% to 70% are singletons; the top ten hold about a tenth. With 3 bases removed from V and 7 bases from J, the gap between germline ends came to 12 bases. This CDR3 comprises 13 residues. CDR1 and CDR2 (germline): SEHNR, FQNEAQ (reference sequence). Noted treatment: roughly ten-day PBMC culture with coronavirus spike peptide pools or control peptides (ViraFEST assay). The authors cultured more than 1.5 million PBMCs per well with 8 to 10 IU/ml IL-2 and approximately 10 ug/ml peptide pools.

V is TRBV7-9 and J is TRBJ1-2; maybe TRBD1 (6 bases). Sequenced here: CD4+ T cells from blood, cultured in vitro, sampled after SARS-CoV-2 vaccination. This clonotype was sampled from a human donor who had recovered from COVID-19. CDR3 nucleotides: TGTGCCAGCAGCTTCAGGGGAGAGATTGGCTACACCTTC. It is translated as CASSFRGEIGYTF.